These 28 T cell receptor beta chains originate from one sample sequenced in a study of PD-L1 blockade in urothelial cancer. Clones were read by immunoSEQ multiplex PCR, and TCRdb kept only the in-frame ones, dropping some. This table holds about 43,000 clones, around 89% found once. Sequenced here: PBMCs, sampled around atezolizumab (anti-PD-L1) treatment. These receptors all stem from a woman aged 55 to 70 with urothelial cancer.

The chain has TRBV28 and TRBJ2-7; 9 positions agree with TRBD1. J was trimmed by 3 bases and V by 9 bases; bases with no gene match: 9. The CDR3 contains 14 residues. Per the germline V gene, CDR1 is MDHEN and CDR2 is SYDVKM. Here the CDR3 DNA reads TGTGCCAGTATGAACACAGGGGGCGTCTACGAGCAGTACTTC. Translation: CASMNTGGVYEQYF.

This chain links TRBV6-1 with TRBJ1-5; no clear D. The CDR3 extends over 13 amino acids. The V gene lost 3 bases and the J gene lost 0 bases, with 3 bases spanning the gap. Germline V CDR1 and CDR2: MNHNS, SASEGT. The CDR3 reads CASSDNSNQPQHF. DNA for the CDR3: TGTGCCAGCAGTGACAATAGCAATCAGCCCCAGCATTTT.

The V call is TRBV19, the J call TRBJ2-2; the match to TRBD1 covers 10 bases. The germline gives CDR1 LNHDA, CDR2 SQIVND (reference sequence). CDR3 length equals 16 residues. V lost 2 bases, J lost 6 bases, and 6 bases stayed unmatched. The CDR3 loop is CASSISWDRGAGELFF. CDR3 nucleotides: TGTGCCAGTAGTATATCGTGGGACAGGGGTGCCGGGGAGCTGTTTTTT.

In DNA form, the CDR3 reads TGTGCCAGCAGCATGGACAGGGACTATAATTCACCCCTCCACTTT. Protein sequence: CASSMDRDYNSPLHF. The chain is built from TRBV7-6 and TRBJ1-6, with TRBD1 matching over 8 bases. The CDR3 loop spans 15 amino acids. After removal of 5 bases from V and 3 bases from J, the junction contained 3 bases not matched to a gene. The V gene's germline CDR1 is SGHVS and CDR2 FNYEAQ.

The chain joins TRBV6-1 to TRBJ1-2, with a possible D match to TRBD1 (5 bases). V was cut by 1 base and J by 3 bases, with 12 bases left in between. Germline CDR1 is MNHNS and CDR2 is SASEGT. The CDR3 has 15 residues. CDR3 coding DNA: TGTGCCAGCAGTGAAGTCCCCAGGGCTTACTATGGCTACACCTTC. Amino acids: CASSEVPRAYYGYTF.

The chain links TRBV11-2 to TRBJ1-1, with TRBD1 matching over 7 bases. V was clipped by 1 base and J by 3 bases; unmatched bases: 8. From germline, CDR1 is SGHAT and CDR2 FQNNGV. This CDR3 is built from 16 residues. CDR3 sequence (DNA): TGTGCCAGCAGCTTAGTTAGGGGGCAAGGTGACACTGAAGCTTTCTTT. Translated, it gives CASSLVRGQGDTEAFF.

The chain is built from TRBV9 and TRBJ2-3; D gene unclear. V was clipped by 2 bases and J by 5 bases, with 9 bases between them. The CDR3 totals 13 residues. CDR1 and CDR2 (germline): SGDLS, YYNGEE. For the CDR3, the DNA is TGTGCCAGCAGCGTGAGTGCTCTAGATACGCAGTATTTT. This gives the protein CASSVSALDTQYF.

The CDR3 DNA follows: TGTGCCAGCAGCTTAGAAGGGACAGGGGCCTCCTACGAGCAGTACTTC. Residues: CASSLEGTGASYEQYF. The J gene is TRBJ2-7, the V gene TRBV11-2, with TRBD1 matching over 10 bases. Germline-derived CDR1 and CDR2 are SGHAT and FQNNGV. CDR3 length equals 16 residues. V trimming: 0 bases; J trimming: 0 bases; junction bases outside the gene matches: 2.

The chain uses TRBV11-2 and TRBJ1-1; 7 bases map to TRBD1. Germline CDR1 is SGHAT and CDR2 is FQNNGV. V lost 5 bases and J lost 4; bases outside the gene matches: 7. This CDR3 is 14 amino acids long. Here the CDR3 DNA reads TGTGCCAGCAGCGCCGCCCGGACAGGCACTGAAGCTTTCTTT. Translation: CASSAARTGTEAFF.

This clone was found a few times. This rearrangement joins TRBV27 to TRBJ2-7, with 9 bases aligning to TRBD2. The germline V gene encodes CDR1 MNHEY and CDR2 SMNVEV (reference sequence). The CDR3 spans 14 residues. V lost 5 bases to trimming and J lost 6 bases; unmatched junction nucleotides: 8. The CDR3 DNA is TGTGCCAGCAGTACCGCGGGAGGGATCGGCGAGCAGTACTTC. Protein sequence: CASSTAGGIGEQYF.

The CDR3 bases are TGCAGCGTTTTTGGATGGGACAGGGGGCGCGAGCAGTACTTC. Its translation is CSVFGWDRGREQYF. V is TRBV29-1 and J is TRBJ2-7; 12 bases fit TRBD1. J was trimmed by 6 bases and V by 5 bases; bases with no gene match: 8. Germline V gene data show CDR1 as SQVTM and CDR2 as ANQGSEA. The CDR3 consists of 14 residues.

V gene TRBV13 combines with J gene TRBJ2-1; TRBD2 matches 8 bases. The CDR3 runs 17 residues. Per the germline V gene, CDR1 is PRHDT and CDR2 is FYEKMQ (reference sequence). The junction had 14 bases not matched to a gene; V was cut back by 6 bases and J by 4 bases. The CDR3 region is CASRQERGTRGYNEQFF. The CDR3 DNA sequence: TGTGCCAGCAGACAAGAGAGGGGGACTAGGGGGTACAATGAGCAGTTCTTC.

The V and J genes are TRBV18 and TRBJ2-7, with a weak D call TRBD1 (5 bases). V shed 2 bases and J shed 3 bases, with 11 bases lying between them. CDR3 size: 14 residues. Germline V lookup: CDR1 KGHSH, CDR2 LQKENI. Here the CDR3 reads CASSPSGRDYEQYF. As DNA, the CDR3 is TGTGCCAGCTCACCATCCGGCAGGGACTACGAGCAGTACTTC.

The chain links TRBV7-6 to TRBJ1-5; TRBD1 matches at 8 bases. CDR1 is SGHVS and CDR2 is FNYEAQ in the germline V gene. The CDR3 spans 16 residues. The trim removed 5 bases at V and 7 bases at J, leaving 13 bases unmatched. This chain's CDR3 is CASSPQPGQEPQPQHF. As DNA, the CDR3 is TGTGCCAGCAGCCCCCAACCGGGACAGGAGCCGCAGCCCCAGCATTTT.

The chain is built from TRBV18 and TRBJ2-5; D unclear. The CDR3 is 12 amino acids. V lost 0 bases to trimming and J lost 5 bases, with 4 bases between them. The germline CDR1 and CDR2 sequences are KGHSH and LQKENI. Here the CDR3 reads CASSPPLETQYF. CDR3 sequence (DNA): TGTGCCAGCTCACCACCCTTGGAGACCCAGTACTTC.

The CDR3 protein is CASSPGTSGGSSEQYF. Here the CDR3 DNA reads TGTGCCAGCTCACCCGGGACTAGCGGAGGTTCAAGCGAGCAGTACTTC. This chain joins TRBV18 and TRBJ2-7, with TRBD2 matching 11 bases. CDR1 is KGHSH and CDR2 is LQKENI in the germline V gene. CDR3 length: 16 residues. V dropped 3 bases and J dropped 6; count of bases not matched to a gene: 10.

The CDR3 reads CASSKGGGESSSVGRDTEAFF. CDR3 nucleotides: TGTGCCAGCAGCAAAGGAGGGGGGGAGAGCTCGTCCGTCGGTCGGGACACTGAAGCTTTCTTT. The gene calls are TRBV21-1 and TRBJ1-1. TRBV21-1 is a listed pseudogene. CDR3 length equals 21 residues.

For the CDR3, the DNA is TGTGCCAGCAGCGGCGGGACTGGGCGGGAGGGCCGCGAGCAGTACTTC. Translated, it gives CASSGGTGREGREQYF. This sequence joins TRBV5-6 and TRBJ2-7; 9 bases align to TRBD2. The length of the CDR3 is 16 residues. The J segment lost 6 bases and the V segment lost 4 bases, leaving 14 bases of the junction unmatched. The germline gives CDR1 SGHDT, CDR2 YYEEEE.

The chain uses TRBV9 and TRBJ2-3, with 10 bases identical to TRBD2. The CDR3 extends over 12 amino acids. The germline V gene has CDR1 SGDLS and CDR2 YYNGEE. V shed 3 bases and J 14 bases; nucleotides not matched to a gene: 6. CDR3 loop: CASSGSGGALYF. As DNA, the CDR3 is TGTGCCAGCAGCGGAAGCGGGGGGGCTTTGTATTTT.

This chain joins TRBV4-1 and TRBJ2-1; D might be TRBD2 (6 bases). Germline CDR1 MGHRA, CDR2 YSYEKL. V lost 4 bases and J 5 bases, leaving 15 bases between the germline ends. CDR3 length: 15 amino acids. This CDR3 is CASSPRELANNEQFF. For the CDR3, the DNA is TGCGCCAGCAGCCCGAGGGAACTAGCCAACAATGAGCAGTTCTTC.

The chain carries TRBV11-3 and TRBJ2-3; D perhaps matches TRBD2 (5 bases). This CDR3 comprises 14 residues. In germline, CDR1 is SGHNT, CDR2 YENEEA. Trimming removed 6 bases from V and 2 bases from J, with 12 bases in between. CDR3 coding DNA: TGTGCCAGCAGTTTCGGTAGCGACACAGATACGCAGTATTTT. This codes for CASSFGSDTDTQYF.

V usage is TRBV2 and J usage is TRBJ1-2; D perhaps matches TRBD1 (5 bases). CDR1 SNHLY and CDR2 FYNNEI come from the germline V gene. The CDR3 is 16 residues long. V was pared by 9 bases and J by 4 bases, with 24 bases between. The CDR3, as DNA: TGTGCCAGTACTGTAGTTTCGACAGTCATCGGCTATGGCTACACCTTC. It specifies CASTVVSTVIGYGYTF.

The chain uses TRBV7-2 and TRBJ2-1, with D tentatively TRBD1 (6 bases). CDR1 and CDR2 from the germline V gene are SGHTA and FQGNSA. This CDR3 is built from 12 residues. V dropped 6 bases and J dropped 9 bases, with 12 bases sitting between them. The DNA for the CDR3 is TGTGCCAGCAGTCTACAGGGTAGTGAGCAGTTCTTC. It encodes CASSLQGSEQFF.

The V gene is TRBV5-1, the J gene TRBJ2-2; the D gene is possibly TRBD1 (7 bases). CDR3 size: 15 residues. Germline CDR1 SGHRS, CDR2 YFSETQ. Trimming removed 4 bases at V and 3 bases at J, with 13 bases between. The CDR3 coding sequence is TGCGCCAGCAGCCGCCAGGGGGGAGACACCGGGGAGCTGTTTTTT. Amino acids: CASSRQGGDTGELFF. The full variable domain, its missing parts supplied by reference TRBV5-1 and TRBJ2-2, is KAGVTQTPRYLIKTRGQQVTLSCSPISGHRSVSWYQQTPGQGLQFLFEYFSETQRNKGNFPGRFSGRQFSNSRSEMNVSTLELGDSALYLCASSRQGGDTGELFFGEGSRLTVL.

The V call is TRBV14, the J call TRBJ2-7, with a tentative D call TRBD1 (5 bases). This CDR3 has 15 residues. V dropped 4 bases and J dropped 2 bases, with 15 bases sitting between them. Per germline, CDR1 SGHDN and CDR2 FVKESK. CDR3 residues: CASSLGASDTYEQYF. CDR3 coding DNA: TGTGCCAGCAGCCTAGGGGCTTCGGATACCTACGAGCAGTACTTC.

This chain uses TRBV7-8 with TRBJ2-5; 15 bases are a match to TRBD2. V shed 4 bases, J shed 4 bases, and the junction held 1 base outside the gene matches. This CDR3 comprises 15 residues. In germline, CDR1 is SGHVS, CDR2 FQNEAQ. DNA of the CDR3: TGTGCCAGCAGCTGGACTAGCGGGGGGGCAGAGACCCAGTACTTC. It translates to CASSWTSGGAETQYF.

For the CDR3, the DNA is TGTGCCAGCAGTTACTCGACCCCGGGAGGAGGTCAGCCCCAGCATTTT. It yields the protein CASSYSTPGGGQPQHF. The J gene is TRBJ1-5, the V gene TRBV6-5, with unresolved D. Trimming shortened V by 0 bases and J by 6 bases, and 15 bases separated the two germline ends. This CDR3 is 16 amino acids long. Per the germline V gene, CDR1 is MNHEY and CDR2 is SVGAGI.

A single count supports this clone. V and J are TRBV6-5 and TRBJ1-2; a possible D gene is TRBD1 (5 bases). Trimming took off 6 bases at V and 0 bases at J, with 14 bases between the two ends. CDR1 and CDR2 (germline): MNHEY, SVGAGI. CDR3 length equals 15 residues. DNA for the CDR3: TGTGCCAGCAGCCACCCCGGGGGATCTAACTATGGCTACACCTTC. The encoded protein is CASSHPGGSNYGYTF.